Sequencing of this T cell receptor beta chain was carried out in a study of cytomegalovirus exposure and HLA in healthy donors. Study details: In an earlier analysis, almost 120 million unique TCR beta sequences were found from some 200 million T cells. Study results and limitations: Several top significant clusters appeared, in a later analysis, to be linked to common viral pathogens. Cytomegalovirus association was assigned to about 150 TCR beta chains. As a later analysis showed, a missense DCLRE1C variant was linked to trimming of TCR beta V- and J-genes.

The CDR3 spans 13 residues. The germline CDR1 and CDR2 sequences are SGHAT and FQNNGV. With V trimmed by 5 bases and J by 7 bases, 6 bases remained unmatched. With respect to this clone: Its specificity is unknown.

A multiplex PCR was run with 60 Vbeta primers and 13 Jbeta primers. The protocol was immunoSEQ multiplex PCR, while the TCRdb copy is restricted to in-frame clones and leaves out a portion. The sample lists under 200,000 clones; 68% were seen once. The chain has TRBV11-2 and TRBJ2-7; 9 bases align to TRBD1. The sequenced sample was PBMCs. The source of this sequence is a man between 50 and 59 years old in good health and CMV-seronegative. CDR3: CASSGGTGWEQYF. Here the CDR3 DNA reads TGTGCCAGCAGCGGTGGGACAGGGTGGGAGCAGTACTTC.